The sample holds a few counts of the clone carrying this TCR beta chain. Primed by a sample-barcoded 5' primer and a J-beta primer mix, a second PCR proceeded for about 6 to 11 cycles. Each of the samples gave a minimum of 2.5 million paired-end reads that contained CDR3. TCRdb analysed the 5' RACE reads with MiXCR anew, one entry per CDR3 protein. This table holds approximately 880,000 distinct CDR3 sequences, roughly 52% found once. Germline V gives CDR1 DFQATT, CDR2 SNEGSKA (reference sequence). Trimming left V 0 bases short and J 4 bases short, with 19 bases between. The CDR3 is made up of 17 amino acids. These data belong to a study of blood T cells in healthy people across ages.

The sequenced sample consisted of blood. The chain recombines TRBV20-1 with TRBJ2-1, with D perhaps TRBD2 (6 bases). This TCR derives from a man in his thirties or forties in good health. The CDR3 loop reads CSARDISPVRGYNEQFF. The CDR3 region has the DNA TGCAGTGCTAGAGATATTAGCCCCGTCCGGGGGTACAATGAGCAGTTCTTC.